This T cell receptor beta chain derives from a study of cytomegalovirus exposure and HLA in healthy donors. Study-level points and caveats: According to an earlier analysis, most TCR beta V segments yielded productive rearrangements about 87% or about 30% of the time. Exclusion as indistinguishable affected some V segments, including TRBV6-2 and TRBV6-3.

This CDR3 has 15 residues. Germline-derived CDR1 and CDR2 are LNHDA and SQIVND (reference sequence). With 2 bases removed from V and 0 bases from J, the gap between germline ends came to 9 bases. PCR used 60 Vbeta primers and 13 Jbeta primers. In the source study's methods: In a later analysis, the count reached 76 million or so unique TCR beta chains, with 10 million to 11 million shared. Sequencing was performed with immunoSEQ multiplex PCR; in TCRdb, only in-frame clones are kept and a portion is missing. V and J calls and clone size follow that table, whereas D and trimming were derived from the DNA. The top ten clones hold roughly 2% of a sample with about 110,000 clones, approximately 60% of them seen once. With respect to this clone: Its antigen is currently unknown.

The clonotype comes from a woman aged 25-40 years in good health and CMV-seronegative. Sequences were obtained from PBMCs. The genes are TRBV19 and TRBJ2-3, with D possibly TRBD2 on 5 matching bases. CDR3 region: CASSIQRSSTDTQYF. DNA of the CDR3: TGTGCCAGTAGTATACAGCGGTCTAGCACAGATACGCAGTATTTT.